The present TCR beta chain was sequenced within a study of memory CD4+ T cells and cytomegalovirus serostatus (dated 2019 in TCRdb). Background on the whole study: The 35 or so healthy Belgian adults in the cohort included 9 who were CMV seropositive and 24 who were CMV seronegative. The study sequenced CD4+ memory TCRbeta repertoires of a Belgian cohort with known cytomegalovirus serostatus to replicate a published TCR-based CMV serostatus classifier.

The Quick-DNA Microprep Kit was used to extract genomic DNA from the sorted cells. Amplification of TCRbeta DNA was done with the immunoSEQ hsTCRbeta kit, following the protocol from the manufacturer. An Illumina MiSeq instrument was used to sequence the TCRbeta libraries. Under the source paper's analysis protocol: After out-of-frame sequences were removed, 2 million to 2.5 million distinct TCRbeta sequences remained, averaging about 67,000 per individual. Each individual was scored according to the count of roughly 160 previously reported CMV-associated TCRbeta sequences and the total productive distinct TCRbeta count. A beta-binomial model was reimplemented in Python, and random forests from scikit-learn, run with default parameters, were trained on data from the US cohort. On the Belgian cohort, classifier performance was reported as the median AUC, along with percentile confidence intervals, across 10,000 bootstrap iterations. The clones in this table, taken by TCRdb from immuneACCESS, are in-frame only. Not every clone is retained; where verified, under half of the shortfall comes from an unresolved V gene, and the cause of the rest is unknown. The V and J calls and clone size were taken over from that table, and D and trimming were inferred from the DNA. The sample table contains roughly 86,000 clones; only one count was recorded for about 80% of them. Less than 4% of the sample lies in the top ten.

V is cut back by 3 bases and J by 6 bases, with 5 bases in the junction unmatched. There are 14 amino acids in the CDR3, from cysteine to phenylalanine inclusive. The only DNA kept is the CDR3, 42 bases in frame from the first base. In the germline V gene, CDR1 corresponds to KGHSH and CDR2 to LQKENI. A FACSAria II was used to sort memory CD4+ T cells, defined as single viable CD3+CD4+CD8-CD45RO+ cells. CMV serostatus was assessed using a Roche Elecsys assay, by which serum IgG against CMV pp150, pp28, p38 and p52 was detected. Once the samples were thawed, total CD4+ T cells were enriched through positive selection using CD4 magnetic microbeads. The samples came from a different study that was designed specifically to examine the CD4+ T cell memory repertoire. Peripheral blood mononuclear cells were isolated and cryopreserved according to standard operating procedures, and serum was kept at -80 degrees C. CD3-PerCP (BW264/56), CD4-APC (RPA-T4), CD45RO-PE (UCHT1) and CD8-Pacific Orange (3B5) antibodies were used for staining, and non-viable cells were excluded with Sytox blue.

Comments on this clone: Its antigen target is currently unknown. Nothing much larger sits one base from this clone, and base qualities are not available.

Beyond this particular receptor, the publication reports: Only CD4+CD45RO+ memory cells were sequenced, in contrast to the original study, in which naive and memory CD4+ and CD8+ populations were covered. Of under 200 previously reported CMV-associated TCRbeta sequences, 55 to 75 appeared in the CD4+ memory repertoires, each in one to five individuals. The results were read as suggesting that the CMV-associated TCR signature is, for the most part, present in the CD4+ memory repertoire. For CMV serostatus prediction, a median bootstrapped AUC of about 0.95 was reached with the original framework, and a median bootstrapped AUC of roughly 0.89 was reached with a US-trained random forest. The original-framework classifier achieved a median bootstrapped AUC of approximately 0.94 with a 95% CI of 0.76-1.00 on the Belgian cohort.

Rearrangement joined TRBV18 to TRBJ1-1, with 9 middle bases fitting TRBD1. This receptor was identified in an adult in good health and CMV-seropositive. Sequenced input: memory CD4+ T cells from blood. The DNA sequence is as follows: TGTGCCAGCTCACCGGGACAGGGCTCCTCTGAAGCTTTCTTT. Its translation is CASSPGQGSSEAFF.